These T cell receptor beta chains were read from a single sample in a study of OX40 agonist ivuxolimab in advanced cancers. TCRdb keeps only in-frame clones here, not all; method: immunoSEQ multiplex PCR. Of roughly 45,000 clones in the sample, about 87% were seen once. This material consisted of CD4+ or CD8+ T cells sorted from blood, taken in a trial of the OX40 agonist ivuxolimab. The receptors here all came from an adult with an advanced solid tumor such as melanoma, head and neck, liver or kidney cancer. CDR3s leave out the opening cysteine and the closing phenylalanine or tryptophan.

V | CDR3
TRBV2 | ASIPSGLGNEQF
TRBV2 | ASSNRGYEQY
TRBV5-6 | ASSLLSFGTGETQY
TRBV19 | ASSTPRTGGASKGYT
TRBV19 | ASSIGLAGGRSNTGELF
TRBV2 | ASRFDRGPYSNQPQH
TRBV2 | ASSAGGGGTDTQY
TRBV19 | ASSLGDYGYT
TRBV30 | ACPTGPLRISETQY
TRBV11-2 | ASSSQGNEQY
TRBV30 | AWREGYGYT
TRBV25-1 | ASSEIPVAGGSYNEQF
TRBV6-5 | ASSLSRKSSYEQY
TRBV4-1 | ASSQGSTEAF